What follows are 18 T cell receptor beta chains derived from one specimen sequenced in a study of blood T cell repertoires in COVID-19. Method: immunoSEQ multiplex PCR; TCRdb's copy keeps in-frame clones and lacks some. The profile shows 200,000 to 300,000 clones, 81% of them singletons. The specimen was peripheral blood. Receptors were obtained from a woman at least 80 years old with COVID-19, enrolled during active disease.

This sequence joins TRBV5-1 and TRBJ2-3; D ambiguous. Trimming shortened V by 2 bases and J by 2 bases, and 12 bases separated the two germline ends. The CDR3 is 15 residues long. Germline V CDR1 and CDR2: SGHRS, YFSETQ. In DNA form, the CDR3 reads TGCGCCAGCAGCTTAGACATTAGTTCCACAGATACGCAGTATTTT. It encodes CASSLDISSTDTQYF.

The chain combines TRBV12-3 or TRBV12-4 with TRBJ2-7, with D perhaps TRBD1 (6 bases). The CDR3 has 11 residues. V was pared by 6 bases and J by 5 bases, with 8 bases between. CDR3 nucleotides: TGTGCCAGCAGCAACAGGGACGAGCAGTACTTC. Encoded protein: CASSNRDEQYF.

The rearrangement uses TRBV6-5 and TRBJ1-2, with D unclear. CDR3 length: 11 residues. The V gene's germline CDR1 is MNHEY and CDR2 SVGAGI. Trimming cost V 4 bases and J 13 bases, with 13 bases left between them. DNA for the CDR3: TGTGCCAGCAGTTCCCGGGGTTGGGCCACCTTC. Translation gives CASSSRGWATF.

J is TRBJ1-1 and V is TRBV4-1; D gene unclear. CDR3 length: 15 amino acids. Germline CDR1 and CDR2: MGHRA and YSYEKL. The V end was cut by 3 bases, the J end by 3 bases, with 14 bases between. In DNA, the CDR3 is TGCGCCAGCAGCCATGCGGGGATCGGGGACACTGAAGCTTTCTTT. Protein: CASSHAGIGDTEAFF.

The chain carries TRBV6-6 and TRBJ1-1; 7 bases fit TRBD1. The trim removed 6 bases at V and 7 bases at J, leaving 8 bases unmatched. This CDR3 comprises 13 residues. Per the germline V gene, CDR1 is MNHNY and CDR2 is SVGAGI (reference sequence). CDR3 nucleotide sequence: TGTGCCAGCAGCCCCGGACAGGCCTTTGAAGCTTTCTTT. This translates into CASSPGQAFEAFF.

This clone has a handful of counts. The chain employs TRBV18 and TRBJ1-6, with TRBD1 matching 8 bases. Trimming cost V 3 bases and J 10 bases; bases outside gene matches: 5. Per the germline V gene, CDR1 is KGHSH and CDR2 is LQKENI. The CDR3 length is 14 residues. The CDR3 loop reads CASSPADRVSPLHF. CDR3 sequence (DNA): TGTGCCAGCTCACCCGCGGACAGGGTATCACCCCTCCACTTT.

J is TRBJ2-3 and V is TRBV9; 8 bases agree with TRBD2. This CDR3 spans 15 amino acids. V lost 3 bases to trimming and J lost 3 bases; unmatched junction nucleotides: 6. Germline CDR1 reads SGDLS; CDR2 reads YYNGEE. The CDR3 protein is CASSAAGGWTDTQYF. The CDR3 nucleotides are TGTGCCAGCAGCGCTGCGGGGGGATGGACAGATACGCAGTATTTT.

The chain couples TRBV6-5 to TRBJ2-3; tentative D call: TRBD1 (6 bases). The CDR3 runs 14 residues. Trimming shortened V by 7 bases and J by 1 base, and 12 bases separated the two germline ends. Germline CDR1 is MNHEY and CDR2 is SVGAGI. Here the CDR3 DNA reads TGTGCCAGCAAAGGACAGTTTGGCACAGATACGCAGTATTTT. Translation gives CASKGQFGTDTQYF.

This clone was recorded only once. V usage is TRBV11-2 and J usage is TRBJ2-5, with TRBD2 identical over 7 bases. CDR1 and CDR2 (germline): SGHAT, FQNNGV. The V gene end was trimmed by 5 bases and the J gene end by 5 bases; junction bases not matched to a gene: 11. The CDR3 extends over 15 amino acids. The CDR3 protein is CASSRGLGGWETQYF. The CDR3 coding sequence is TGTGCCAGCAGCCGAGGACTAGGCGGCTGGGAGACCCAGTACTTC.

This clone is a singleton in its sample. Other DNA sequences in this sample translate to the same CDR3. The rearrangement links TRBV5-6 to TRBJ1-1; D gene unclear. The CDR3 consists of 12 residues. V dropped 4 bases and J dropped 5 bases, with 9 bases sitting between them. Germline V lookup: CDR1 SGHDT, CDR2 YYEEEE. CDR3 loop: CASSLRGTEAFF. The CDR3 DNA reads TGTGCCAGCAGCCTTCGAGGGACTGAAGCTTTCTTT.

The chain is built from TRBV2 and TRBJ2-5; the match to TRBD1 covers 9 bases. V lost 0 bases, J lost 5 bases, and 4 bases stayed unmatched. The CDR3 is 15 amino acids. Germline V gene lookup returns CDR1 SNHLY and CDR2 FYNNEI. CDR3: CASSEAGTGLETQYF. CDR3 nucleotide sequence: TGTGCCAGCAGTGAAGCCGGGACAGGGTTGGAGACCCAGTACTTC.

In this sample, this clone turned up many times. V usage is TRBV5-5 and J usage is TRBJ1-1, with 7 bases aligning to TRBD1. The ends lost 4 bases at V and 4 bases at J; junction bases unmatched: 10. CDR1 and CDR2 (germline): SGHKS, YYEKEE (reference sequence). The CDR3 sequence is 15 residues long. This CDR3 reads CASSPLGPGGTEAFF. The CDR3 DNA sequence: TGTGCCAGCAGCCCACTAGGGCCAGGGGGCACTGAAGCTTTCTTT. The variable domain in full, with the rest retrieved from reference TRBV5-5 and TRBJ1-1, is DAGVTQSPTHLIKTRGQQVTLRCSPISGHKSVSWYQQVLGQGPQFIFQYYEKEERGRGNFPDRFSARQFPNYSSELNVNALLLGDSALYLCASSPLGPGGTEAFFGQGTRLTVV.

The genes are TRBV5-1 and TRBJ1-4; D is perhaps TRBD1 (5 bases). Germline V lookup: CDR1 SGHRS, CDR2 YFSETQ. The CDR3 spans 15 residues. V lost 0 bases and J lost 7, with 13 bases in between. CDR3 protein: CASSLAPGGIEKLFF. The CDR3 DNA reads TGCGCCAGCAGCTTGGCTCCGGGGGGGATTGAAAAACTGTTTTTT.

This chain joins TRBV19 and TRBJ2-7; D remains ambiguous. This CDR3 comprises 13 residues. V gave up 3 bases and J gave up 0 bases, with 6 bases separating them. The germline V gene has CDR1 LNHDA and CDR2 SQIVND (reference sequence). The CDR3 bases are TGTGCCAGTAGTATGGGCCGCTCCTACGAGCAGTACTTC. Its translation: CASSMGRSYEQYF. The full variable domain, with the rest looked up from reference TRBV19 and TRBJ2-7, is DGGITQSPKYLFRKEGQNVTLSCEQNLNHDAMYWYRQDPGQGLRLIYYSQIVNDFQKGDIAEGYSVSREKKESFPLTVTSAQKNPTAFYLCASSMGRSYEQYFGPGTRLTVT.

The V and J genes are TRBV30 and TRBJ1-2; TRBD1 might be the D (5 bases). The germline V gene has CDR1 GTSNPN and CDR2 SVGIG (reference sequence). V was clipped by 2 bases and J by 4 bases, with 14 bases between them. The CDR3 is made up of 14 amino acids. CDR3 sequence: CAWSLGGRAYGYTF. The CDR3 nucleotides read TGTGCCTGGAGTTTGGGGGGGAGGGCCTATGGCTACACCTTC. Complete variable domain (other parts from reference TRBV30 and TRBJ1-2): SQTIHQWPATLVQPVGSPLSLECTVEGTSNPNLYWYRQAAGRGLQLLFYSVGIGQISSEVPQNLSASRPQDRQFILSSKKLLLSDSGFYLCAWSLGGRAYGYTFGSGTRLTVV.

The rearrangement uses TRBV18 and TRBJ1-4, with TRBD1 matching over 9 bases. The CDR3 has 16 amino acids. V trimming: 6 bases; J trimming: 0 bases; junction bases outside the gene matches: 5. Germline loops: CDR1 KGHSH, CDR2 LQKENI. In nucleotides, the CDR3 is TGTGCCAGCTCCCGGGACAGGGCCTCAACTAATGAAAAACTGTTTTTT. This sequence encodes CASSRDRASTNEKLFF.

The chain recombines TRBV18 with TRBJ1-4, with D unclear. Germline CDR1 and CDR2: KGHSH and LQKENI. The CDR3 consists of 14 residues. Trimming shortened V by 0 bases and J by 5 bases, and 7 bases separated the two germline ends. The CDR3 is CASSPPSRNEKLFF. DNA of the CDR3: TGTGCCAGCTCACCACCGAGTAGAAATGAAAAACTGTTTTTT. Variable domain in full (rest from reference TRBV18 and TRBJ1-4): NAGVMQNPRHLVRRRGQEARLRCSPMKGHSHVYWYRQLPEEGLKFMVYLQKENIIDESGMPKERFSAEFPKEGPSILRIQQVVRGDSAAYFCASSPPSRNEKLFFGSGTQLSVL.

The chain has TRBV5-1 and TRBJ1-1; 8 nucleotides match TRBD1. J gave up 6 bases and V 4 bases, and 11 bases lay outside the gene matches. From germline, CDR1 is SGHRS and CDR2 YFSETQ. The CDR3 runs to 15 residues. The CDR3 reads CASSTRQGAPAEAFF. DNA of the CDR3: TGCGCCAGCAGCACCAGGCAGGGGGCGCCCGCTGAAGCTTTCTTT.